The subject of this entry is one T cell receptor (beta chain). This sample is part of a study of T cells in Graves' hyperthyroidism and ophthalmopathy. Amplification of TCR beta CDR3 regions was performed using RNA transcripts as template. The HTBI primer set drove a first-round RT-PCR of the TCR CDR3. TCRdb redid the calling of the multiplex PCR reads with MiXCR, one entry per CDR3 protein. The repertoire holds about 520,000 distinct CDR3 sequences, with around a quarter as singletons. The CDR3 consists of 15 residues. The germline V gene has CDR1 SGHKS and CDR2 YYEKEE (reference sequence). The V end was cut by 0 bases, the J end by 1 base, with 8 bases between.

The receptor comes from a woman in her twenties or thirties with Graves' ophthalmopathy. Sequencing was carried out using blood. The J gene is TRBJ1-5, the V gene TRBV5-5, with unresolved D. CDR3 DNA sequence: TGTGCCAGCAGCTTGGAGGCAGAAAGCAATCAGCCCCAGCATTTT. Protein product: CASSLEAESNQPQHF.